These 16 T cell receptor beta chains came from one sample sequenced in a study of blood T cell repertoires in COVID-19. Measured with immunoSEQ multiplex PCR; TCRdb has only the in-frame clones, and not every one. The repertoire consists of 200,000 to 250,000 clones, with 85% to 90% occurring once and the leading ten covering less than 3.5%. Source material: peripheral blood. The receptor source for this set is a woman in her sixties with acute or convalescent COVID-19.

CDR3 nucleotide sequence: TGTGCCAGTAGCTCTTATGGGACAGGGGTCGATGAGCAGTACTTC. Translation gives CASSSYGTGVDEQYF. The chain is built from TRBV19 and TRBJ2-7, with TRBD1 matching 10 bases. After removal of 6 bases from V and 7 bases from J, the junction contained 12 bases not matched to a gene. The germline V gene encodes CDR1 LNHDA and CDR2 SQIVND (reference sequence). The CDR3 consists of 15 residues.

J is TRBJ2-7 and V is TRBV7-6; no reliable D call. The ends were cut back, 0 bases at V and 3 bases at J, with 6 bases in the middle. The CDR3 runs 13 residues. Germline V CDR1 and CDR2: SGHVS, FNYEAQ. The CDR3 protein is CASSLAASYEQYF. CDR3 coding DNA: TGTGCCAGCAGCTTAGCCGCCAGCTACGAGCAGTACTTC.

V usage is TRBV6-5 and J usage is TRBJ2-3, with TRBD2 matching 11 bases. CDR1 is MNHEY and CDR2 is SVGAGI in the germline V gene. V lost 5 bases to trimming and J lost 11 bases; unmatched junction nucleotides: 9. The length of the CDR3 is 14 residues. DNA for the CDR3: TGTGCCAGCAGTACCACTAGCGGGAGCTGGGAGCAGTATTTT. Protein sequence: CASSTTSGSWEQYF.

The gene calls are TRBV6-5 and TRBJ1-1; tentative D call: TRBD1 (5 bases). The germline V gene encodes CDR1 MNHEY and CDR2 SVGAGI. The V end was cut by 4 bases, the J end by 7 bases, with 13 bases between. The CDR3 covers 13 residues. The CDR3 DNA reads TGTGCCAGCAGTTCCGCCGGGGGACTTGAAGCTTTCTTT. It translates to CASSSAGGLEAFF.

A word on this clone: Just one base apart from a much larger clone, this may be a read error. In the same sample, other DNA sequences code for this CDR3. This rearrangement joins TRBV7-9 to TRBJ2-2; a weak D match, TRBD1 (5 bases). The V and J ends lost 2 bases and 1 base respectively, with 5 bases between them. The CDR3 length is 14 residues. Germline CDR1 and CDR2: SEHNR and FQNEAQ (reference sequence). The CDR3 nucleotides read TGTGCCAGCAGCTTAACAGGGAACACCGGGGAGCTGTTTTTT. It translates to CASSLTGNTGELFF.

V and J are TRBV7-9 and TRBJ1-2, with D possibly matching TRBD1 (5 bases). This CDR3 has 15 amino acids. Germline-derived CDR1 and CDR2 are SEHNR and FQNEAQ (reference sequence). The V end was cut by 0 bases, the J end by 3 bases, with 11 bases between. CDR3 in DNA: TGTGCCAGCAGCTTAGCTACAGGATCCTACTATGGCTACACCTTC. It specifies CASSLATGSYYGYTF.

The chain couples TRBV30 to TRBJ2-1; TRBD2 matches at 9 bases. V trimming: 3 bases; J trimming: 7 bases; junction bases outside the gene matches: 13. This CDR3 has 16 amino acids. Germline V gene sequence: CDR1 GTSNPN, CDR2 SVGIG (reference sequence). In nucleotides, the CDR3 is TGTGCCTGGAGAGACGGTGGCTTAAGCGGGGGGAATGAGCAGTTCTTC. Amino acids: CAWRDGGLSGGNEQFF.

The chain combines TRBV5-1 with TRBJ1-1, with 7 bases that match TRBD1. The length of the CDR3 is 14 residues. V was pared by 2 bases and J by 8 bases, with 9 bases of the junction left unmatched. Germline V CDR1 and CDR2: SGHRS, YFSETQ. CDR3: CASSFKDREGEAFF. The CDR3 DNA follows: TGCGCCAGCAGCTTTAAAGACAGGGAAGGCGAAGCTTTCTTT.

This chain links TRBV7-9 with TRBJ2-3; D is possibly TRBD2 (7 bases). This CDR3 spans 14 amino acids. Germline assignment: CDR1 SEHNR and CDR2 FQNEAQ (reference sequence). Trimming took off 11 bases at V and 2 bases at J, with 17 bases between the two ends. Here the CDR3 DNA reads TGTGCCTCCCCCGGGGGGCACCTCACAGATACGCAGTATTTT. Translation: CASPGGHLTDTQYF.

J is TRBJ2-4 and V is TRBV7-2; the match to TRBD1 covers 7 bases. Trimming took 5 bases from V and 10 from J; bases not matched to a gene: 11. The germline CDR1 and CDR2 sequences are SGHTA and FQGNSA. The CDR3 covers 14 residues. The CDR3: CASSLGQVWRIQYF. In nucleotides, the CDR3 is TGTGCCAGCAGCCTAGGACAGGTCTGGAGGATTCAGTACTTC.

This clone occurred once. The V call is TRBV7-9, the J call TRBJ2-3, with no clear D. Looked up from germline, CDR1 is SEHNR and CDR2 is FQNEAQ (reference sequence). The CDR3 extends over 15 amino acids. Trimming took off 1 base at V and 3 bases at J, with 11 bases between the two ends. CDR3 sequence reads: CASSLDGTVTDTQYF. CDR3 in DNA: TGTGCCAGCAGCTTAGACGGTACCGTAACAGATACGCAGTATTTT.

The chain couples TRBV15 to TRBJ1-4; D ambiguous. V was clipped by 3 bases and J by 1 base, with 12 bases between them. The CDR3 covers 16 residues. In germline, CDR1 is LNHNV, CDR2 YYDKDF (reference sequence). CDR3 DNA sequence: TGTGCCACCAGCAGCGCGTCCGGGGAAACTAATGAAAAACTGTTTTTT. Encoded protein: CATSSASGETNEKLFF. The full variable domain, in which reference TRBV15 and TRBJ1-4 provide the parts outside the CDR3, is DAMVIQNPRYQVTQFGKPVTLSCSQTLNHNVMYWYQQKSSQAPKLLFHYYDKDFNNEADTPDNFQSRRPNTSFCFLDIRSPGLGDTAMYLCATSSASGETNEKLFFGSGTQLSVL.

This rearrangement joins TRBV5-4 to TRBJ2-3; TRBD2 aligns across 7 bases. The CDR3 has 17 residues. Germline CDR1 SGHNT, CDR2 YYREEE (reference sequence). Trimming at V came to 3 bases and at J to 6 bases, leaving 16 bases not matched to a gene. In DNA form, the CDR3 reads TGTGCCAGCAGCTCCGACTTGCGGGGGAGGGCCTGGGATACGCAGTATTTT. Translation: CASSSDLRGRAWDTQYF.

The chain joins TRBV5-1 to TRBJ2-1; 8 nucleotides match TRBD2. V lost 0 bases, J lost 7 bases, and 6 bases stayed unmatched. Looked up from germline, CDR1 is SGHRS and CDR2 is YFSETQ. The CDR3 is 15 amino acids. CDR3 in DNA: TGCGCCAGCAGCTTGGTAGACGGGAGGGCGAATGAGCAGTTCTTC. Encoded protein: CASSLVDGRANEQFF.

The chain links TRBV5-6 to TRBJ1-2; no firm D call. CDR3 size: 13 residues. Germline V lookup: CDR1 SGHDT, CDR2 YYEEEE. With 0 bases removed from V and 7 bases from J, the gap between germline ends came to 10 bases. As DNA, the CDR3 is TGTGCCAGCAGCTTGGCCGGGGTAGTTGGCTACACCTTC. Residues: CASSLAGVVGYTF.

The J gene is TRBJ1-2, the V gene TRBV28; a weak D match, TRBD1 (5 bases). Germline loops: CDR1 MDHEN, CDR2 SYDVKM. V lost 4 bases, J lost 7 bases, and 13 bases lay in between. The CDR3 extends over 13 amino acids. CDR3 in DNA: TGTGCCAGCAGTTCGACAGTAACGCTTGGCTACACCTTC. Translating gives CASSSTVTLGYTF.